A selection of T cell receptor beta chains follows, all from one sample in a study of blood T cell repertoires in COVID-19. TCRdb keeps only in-frame clones here, not all; method: immunoSEQ multiplex PCR. The table records some 150,000 clones, around 83% of them present only once. The sequencing input was peripheral blood. The receptors were gathered from a woman older than 75 with acute or convalescent COVID-19. Each CDR3 is given with its conserved first and last residue. The order of the fields is D gene, J gene, clone size, V gene, CDR3 DNA, CDR3 protein. A D gene is named only where the DNA matches it firmly. Rows give clone size only sometimes, using once, few, many, or a class for an expanded clone.

>TRBD2|TRBJ2-1|.|TRBV28
TGTGCCAGCAGTGGTAGCGGGAGGGCCCGGTATGAGCAGTTCTTC
CASSGSGRARYEQFF
>.|TRBJ2-1|.|TRBV10-1
TGCGCCAGCAGTGCCAGATCAAATGAGCAGTTCTTC
CASSARSNEQFF
>.|TRBJ2-6|.|TRBV7-3
TGTGCCAGCAGCTTAAAGGGGCAATATGCCCCATTGCCCCTGTACTCTGGGGCCAACGTCCTGACTTTC
CASSLKGQYAPLPLYSGANVLTF
>.|TRBJ2-7|.|TRBV27
TGTGCCAGCAGGGGGAGGTTCTACGAGCAGTACTTC
CASRGRFYEQYF
>.|TRBJ2-3|.|TRBV18
TGTGCCAGCTCACTAACCCCCGGGGGTGAAGATACGCAGTATTTT
CASSLTPGGEDTQYF
>.|TRBJ1-6|.|TRBV5-4
TGTGCCAGCAGCTTGGGACAGAGTTATAATTCACCCCTCCACTTT
CASSLGQSYNSPLHF
>TRBD1|TRBJ1-1|.|TRBV27
TGTGCCAGCAGTCTCCGGGACAGGGGCCAAGCTTTCTTT
CASSLRDRGQAFF
>TRBD1|TRBJ1-6|.|TRBV27
TGTGCCAGCACTAGGGACAGGTCGTATAATTCACCCCTCCACTTT
CASTRDRSYNSPLHF
>TRBD1|TRBJ2-1|few|TRBV19
TGTGCCACCGGGACAGGGGCTTACAATGAGCAGTTCTTC
CATGTGAYNEQFF
>.|TRBJ1-1|.|TRBV19
TGTGCCAGTACTAGCGTGGCAGGGCTGAACACTGAAGCTTTCTTT
CASTSVAGLNTEAFF
>TRBD1|TRBJ2-6|.|TRBV5-1
TGCGCCAGCAGTCCGAGGACAGGTACTCCATCTGGGGCCAACGTCCTGACTTTC
CASSPRTGTPSGANVLTF
>.|TRBJ1-3|.|TRBV19
TGTGCCAGTAGTATCCACCTCTGGGGGGGTAGACCCAGTCCGGCAGATGGAAACACCATATATTTT
CASSIHLWGGRPSPADGNTIYF
>.|TRBJ2-4|.|TRBV5-4
TGTGCCAGCAGCTTGAGTTTGGCGGGGTCGTCAGCCAAAAACATTCAGTACTTC
CASSLSLAGSSAKNIQYF
>.|TRBJ1-1|.|TRBV3-1/TRBV3-2
TGTGCCAGCAGCGCGGGGGTCTTCACTGAAGCTTTCTTT
CASSAGVFTEAFF
>TRBD2|TRBJ2-3|.|TRBV4-2
TGTGCCAGCAGCCAAAATCTGGCCCTTGGCGGGAGGGCAGATACGCAGTATTTT
CASSQNLALGGRADTQYF
>TRBD2|TRBJ2-1|once|TRBV27
TGTGCCAGCACTAGCGGGGGACACTACAATGAGCAGTTCTTC
CASTSGGHYNEQFF
>TRBD1|TRBJ1-2|.|TRBV25-1
TGTGCCAGCACTCGAGGGGGCGTCGGTTTCTATGGCTACACCTTC
CASTRGGVGFYGYTF
>TRBD2|TRBJ2-7|once|TRBV4-2
TGTGCCAGCAGCCAAGTAGGACTAGCGGGGGCCTACGAGCAGTACTTC
CASSQVGLAGAYEQYF
>.|TRBJ2-5|.|TRBV5-1
TGCGCCAGCAGCTTGGTCTTACAAGAGACCCAGTACTTC
CASSLVLQETQYF
>.|TRBJ1-2|few|TRBV6-2/TRBV6-3
TGTGCCAGCAGTTACGTGGGGGCCGGTGGCTACACCTTC
CASSYVGAGGYTF
>.|TRBJ1-3|.|TRBV5-1
TGCGCCAGCAGCTTGGCCTCGGGGATCTCTGGAAACACCATATATTTT
CASSLASGISGNTIYF
>TRBD2|TRBJ2-3|.|TRBV14
TGTGCCAGCAGCCTCCGACTAGCCTTGACAGATACGCAGTATTTT
CASSLRLALTDTQYF
>.|TRBJ2-5|.|TRBV21-1
TGTGCCAGCAGCAACGGGGAGCGGGGAGACGTACCATGTCAAGAGACCCAGTACTTC
CASSNGERGDVPCQETQYF
>.|TRBJ1-1|once|TRBV25-1
TGTGCCAGCAGTGAATCGGCGGGGAACACTGAAGCTTTCTTT
CASSESAGNTEAFF
>TRBD1|TRBJ2-5|.|TRBV5-6
TGTGCCAGCAGCTTTGGGACAGGGTACCAAGAGACCCAGTACTTC
CASSFGTGYQETQYF
>.|TRBJ2-7|.|TRBV21-1
TGTGCCAGCAGCCGGGACAGAGGCTTACTAGCGGGAGGGCTCTACGAGCAGTACTTC
CASSRDRGLLAGGLYEQYF
>.|TRBJ2-7|.|TRBV2
TGTGCCAGCAGCCCCGGGAGTACCTACGAGCAGTACTTC
CASSPGSTYEQYF
>TRBD1|TRBJ2-5|.|TRBV11-2
TGTGCCAGCAGCTTTTTCAGGGGGCAAGGAGAGACCCAGTACTTC
CASSFFRGQGETQYF
>TRBD2|TRBJ2-1|.|TRBV18
TGTGCCAGCTCACCATCCGTCACTAGCGGAAACAATGAGCAGTTCTTC
CASSPSVTSGNNEQFF
>.|TRBJ1-2|few|TRBV27
TGTGCCAGCAGTTATGTGGGGGGGGAAGGGGTAGCCTATGGCTACACCTTC
CASSYVGGEGVAYGYTF
>TRBD1|TRBJ1-5|.|TRBV10-3
TGTGCCATCAGTGAGTCCGGACAGGAGATCAATCAGCCCCAGCATTTT
CAISESGQEINQPQHF
>TRBD1|TRBJ1-6|.|TRBV25-1
TGTGCCAGCAGTGAATATTATTGGGCGGGACAGGGTAATTCACCCCTCCACTTT
CASSEYYWAGQGNSPLHF
>TRBD1|TRBJ1-2|.|TRBV3-1/TRBV3-2
TGTGCCAGCAGTCTCGGGGGGACAGGTGGGGTGAACTATGGCTACACCTTC
CASSLGGTGGVNYGYTF
>.|TRBJ1-5|.|TRBV19
TGTGCCAGTAGTGGTTCGTTCGGTCAGCCCCAGCATTTT
CASSGSFGQPQHF
>.|TRBJ1-2|.|TRBV4-2
TGTGCCAGCAGCCAAGAAATTAGAGAGTATGGCTACACCTTC
CASSQEIREYGYTF
>.|TRBJ2-7|.|TRBV2
TGTGCCAGCAGTGTTGGTTCTACCGGCGAGCAGTACTTC
CASSVGSTGEQYF
>.|TRBJ2-2|once|TRBV18
TGTGCCAGCTCACCAACCGGGGGAAGGACCGGGGAGCTGTTTTTT
CASSPTGGRTGELFF
>TRBD2|TRBJ2-1|once|TRBV11-2
TGTGCCAGCAGCAAGGGTCGGAGCGGGGGACGCTACAATGAGCAGTTCTTC
CASSKGRSGGRYNEQFF
>.|TRBJ1-6|once|TRBV28
TGTGCCACTGACAGCCACAGCTCCTATAATTCACCCCTCCACTTT
CATDSHSSYNSPLHF
>.|TRBJ1-3|.|TRBV5-1
TGCGCCAGCAGCCTCCAGGGCGGTGGGTCTGGAAACACCATATATTTT
CASSLQGGGSGNTIYF
>TRBD1|TRBJ2-7|.|TRBV29-1
TGCAGCGCGAGGGTGACAGGGGGCTCCTACGAGCAGTACTTC
CSARVTGGSYEQYF
>TRBD2|TRBJ2-1|.|TRBV27
TGTGCCAGCCGACTAGCGGGCTCCTACAATGAGCAGTTCTTC
CASRLAGSYNEQFF
>TRBD1|TRBJ2-3|.|TRBV14
TGTGCCAGCAGCCCCGGGACAGGGAAAAGGGCGACAGATACGCAGTATTTT
CASSPGTGKRATDTQYF
>.|TRBJ1-1|.|TRBV11-3
TGTGCCAGCAGCTTAGACGGAGACACTGAAGCTTTCTTT
CASSLDGDTEAFF
>.|TRBJ2-1|once|TRBV7-8
TGTGCCAGCAGCTCCGGGACACCCGCCTACAATGAGCAGTTCTTC
CASSSGTPAYNEQFF
>TRBD2|TRBJ2-1|.|TRBV20-1
TGCAGTGCTAGTTTGTCCGGGACTAGCCGCGACAATGAGCAGTTCTTC
CSASLSGTSRDNEQFF
>TRBD2|TRBJ2-1|.|TRBV3-1/TRBV3-2
TGTGCCAGCAGCCAAGGGACTAGCGGGAGATTTCGGGGTGAGCAGTTCTTC
CASSQGTSGRFRGEQFF
>TRBD1|TRBJ2-3|once|TRBV27
TGTGCCAGCAGTTTATGGGACAGGGGAACGCAGTATTTT
CASSLWDRGTQYF
>.|TRBJ1-6|.|TRBV18
TGTGCCAGCTCACCGGACATAAATTCACCCCTCCACTTT
CASSPDINSPLHF
>TRBD1|TRBJ1-5|.|TRBV24-1
TGTGCCACCAGTGATTTGCAGCCAGGGGGCTATCAGCCCCAGCATTTT
CATSDLQPGGYQPQHF
>.|TRBJ1-1|.|TRBV18
TGTGCCAGCTCCCCCGGCCTCGGATCGGGGGGCATCGAAGCTTTCTTT
CASSPGLGSGGIEAFF
>.|TRBJ1-5|.|TRBV19
TGTGCCAGTAGTATATGGGGGGTCGGCAATCAGCCCCAGCATTTT
CASSIWGVGNQPQHF
>TRBD2|TRBJ2-1|.|TRBV24-1
TGTGCCACCAGTGATTTCAAGGGGCGGGAGGCCTCCCATACAGGGCAGTTCTTC
CATSDFKGREASHTGQFF
>.|TRBJ2-7|few|TRBV5-6
TGTGCCAGCAGCCTCGGAGGGGAGGCCTACGAGCAGTACTTC
CASSLGGEAYEQYF
>TRBD1|TRBJ2-1|.|TRBV7-6
TGTGCCAGCAGCCGGACAGGGGGCTCCTACAATGAGCAGTTCTTC
CASSRTGGSYNEQFF
>TRBD1|TRBJ1-1|.|TRBV18
TGTGCCAGCCGACGAGGACAGGGTTTTAGGAACACTGAAGCTTTCTTT
CASRRGQGFRNTEAFF
>TRBD1|TRBJ1-2|.|TRBV5-5
TGTGCCAGCAGCTTAGCACCGGGACAGGGGAGCTATGGCTACACCTTC
CASSLAPGQGSYGYTF